What follows describes a single T cell receptor beta chain. The antigen remains undetermined. These data are taken from a study of siplizumab effects on memory and regulatory T cells. Broader study findings: The study found naive T cells seemingly more diverse than memory cells and seemingly major alloresponse contributors.

The assay covered about 10^5 TCR templates per sample. Generated by immunoSEQ multiplex PCR, the TCRdb table keeps only in-frame clones and is missing some. This sample has tens of thousands of clones, with around 97% found just once. Germline CDR1 is SGHTA and CDR2 is FQGTGA. V lost 1 base to trimming and J lost 1 base, with 7 bases between them. The CDR3 is made up of 14 amino acids. Sequenced material: naive CD4+ T cells sorted from blood. The TCR was taken from a human donor in good health. The chain links TRBV7-3 to TRBJ1-1; no clear D. The CDR3 here is CASSLRPGNTEAFF. For the CDR3, the DNA is TGTGCCAGCAGCTTAAGGCCCGGGAACACTGAAGCTTTCTTT.